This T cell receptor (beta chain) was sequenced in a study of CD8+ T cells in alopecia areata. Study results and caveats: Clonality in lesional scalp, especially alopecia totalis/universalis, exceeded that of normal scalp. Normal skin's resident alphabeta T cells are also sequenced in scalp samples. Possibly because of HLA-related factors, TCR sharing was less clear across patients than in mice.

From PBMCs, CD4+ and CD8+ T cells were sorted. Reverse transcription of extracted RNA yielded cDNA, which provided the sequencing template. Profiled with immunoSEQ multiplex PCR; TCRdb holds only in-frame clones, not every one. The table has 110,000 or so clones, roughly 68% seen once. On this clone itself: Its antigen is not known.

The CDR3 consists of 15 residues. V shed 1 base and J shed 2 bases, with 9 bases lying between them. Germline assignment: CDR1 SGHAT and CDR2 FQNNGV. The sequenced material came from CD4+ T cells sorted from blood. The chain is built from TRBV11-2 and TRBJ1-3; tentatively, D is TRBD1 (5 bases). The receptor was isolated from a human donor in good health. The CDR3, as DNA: TGTGCCAGCAGCTTAGTCGCAGGGACTGGAAACACCATATATTTT. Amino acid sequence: CASSLVAGTGNTIYF.